These 9 T cell receptor beta chains share one sample of origin, sequenced in a study of identical twins. TCRdb reprocessed the 5' RACE reads via MiXCR and lists one record per CDR3 protein. The sample consists of hundreds of thousands of distinct CDR3 sequences, 8.6% of them appearing once. These data were likewise used in another study, on yellow fever vaccine responses in identical twins.

The sample comprised PBMCs. These receptors all stem from a woman aged 18-29 years in good health.

The chain combines TRBV7-9 with TRBJ1-1; D unclear. Trimming stripped 2 bases from V and 11 bases from J, with 12 bases between. The germline CDR1 and CDR2 sequences are SEHNR and FQNEAQ (reference sequence). CDR3 length equals 12 residues. The CDR3 nucleotides are TGTGCCAGCAGCTTATTCGGGGAGTGGGCTTTCTTT. Translating it yields CASSLFGEWAFF.

This clonotype was seen a handful of times. The genes are TRBV7-2 and TRBJ2-1; a possible D gene is TRBD1 (5 bases). This CDR3 spans 15 amino acids. Germline V gene lookup returns CDR1 SGHTA and CDR2 FQGNSA. Trimming removed 1 base from V and 5 bases from J, with 12 bases in between. The CDR3 here is CASSLDPGNNNEQFF. CDR3 nucleotide sequence: TGTGCCAGCAGCTTAGACCCAGGGAACAACAATGAGCAGTTCTTC.

Only a few counts were recorded for this clonotype. The chain uses TRBV2 and TRBJ2-2; 10 nucleotides align to TRBD2. Trimming at V came to 10 bases and at J to 6 bases, leaving 8 bases not matched to a gene. Germline values: CDR1 SNHLY, CDR2 FYNNEI. The CDR3 runs 14 residues. The CDR3 is CATQRGGPSGELFF. The CDR3 bases are TGTGCCACACAGCGGGGGGGCCCATCCGGGGAGCTGTTTTTT.

This clonotype was seen more than once but under ten times. The CDR3 region has the DNA TGTGCCAGCAGAAAGGGACAGGGAAACACAGATACGCAGTATTTT. It yields the protein CASRKGQGNTDTQYF. J is TRBJ2-3 and V is TRBV6-1; 9 bases map to TRBD1. Germline CDR1 and CDR2: MNHNS and SASEGT. V was clipped by 6 bases and J by 2 bases; unmatched bases: 6. This CDR3 is 15 amino acids long.

This clonotype was detected a few times. The CDR3: CASSVTSGGTELSSYNEQFF. The CDR3 DNA reads as TGTGCCAGCAGCGTTACTAGCGGGGGGACGGAACTGAGCTCCTACAATGAGCAGTTCTTC. The chain recombines TRBV2 with TRBJ2-1, with 12 bases aligning to TRBD2. Looked up from germline, CDR1 is SNHLY and CDR2 is FYNNEI. The trim removed 6 bases at V and 0 bases at J, leaving 15 bases unmatched. This CDR3 comprises 20 residues. The full variable domain, completed using reference TRBV2 and TRBJ2-1, is EPEVTQTPSHQVTQMGQEVILRCVPISNHLYFYWYRQILGQKVEFLVSFYNNEISEKSEIFDDQFSVERPDGSNFTLKIRSTKLEDSAMYFCASSVTSGGTELSSYNEQFFGPGTRLTVL.

This clonotype showed up many times. This chain joins TRBV20-1 and TRBJ2-5; TRBD1 is a possible D gene (6 bases). Trimming pared 3 bases from V and 0 bases from J, leaving 11 bases between. The CDR3 is 14 residues long. The germline gives CDR1 DFQATT, CDR2 SNEGSKA (reference sequence). The CDR3 coding sequence is TGCAGTGCTAGCCCCACAGGGAACCAAGAGACCCAGTACTTC. The encoded protein is CSASPTGNQETQYF.

This clonotype showed up just a few times. At one of its ends the junction is not consistent with the germline gene, which may arise from a read error. The chain recombines TRBV7-7 with TRBJ2-2; D call uncertain. The germline V gene has CDR1 SSHAT and CDR2 FNYEAQ (reference sequence). This CDR3 contains 14 residues. The CDR3 sequence: CASSSTWGDGELFF. The DNA of the CDR3 is TGTGCTAGCAGCTCCACATGGGGTGACGGGGAGCTGTTTTTT.

This chain connects TRBV2 to TRBJ2-1, with TRBD1 matching 10 bases. The germline V gene has CDR1 SNHLY and CDR2 FYNNEI. The CDR3 consists of 14 residues. Trimming cost V 8 bases and J 7 bases; bases outside gene matches: 8. CDR3 protein: CASPRDRGINEQFF. The DNA of the CDR3 is TGTGCCAGCCCTCGGGACAGGGGAATTAATGAGCAGTTCTTC.

The chain uses TRBV15 and TRBJ2-3; the D gene is possibly TRBD2 (5 bases). This CDR3 spans 14 amino acids. Trimming removed 5 bases at V and 5 bases at J, with 14 bases between. Germline V gene lookup returns CDR1 LNHNV and CDR2 YYDKDF (reference sequence). The CDR3: CATSANSGVDTQYF. The CDR3 nucleotides are TGTGCCACCAGCGCAAACTCCGGGGTAGATACGCAGTATTTT.